This T cell receptor beta chain comes out of a study of blood T cell repertoires in COVID-19 (dated by TCRdb to 2018 to 2020). Regarding the research as a whole: Collaborator samples came from the United States, Italy and Spain and covered acute and convalescent phases of COVID-19. The prospective study material was composed of cDNA or gDNA derived from T cells, B-cell-depleted T cells, or PBMCs. The dataset comprised deeply sampled blood TCRbeta repertoires from subjects exposed to, actively infected with, or recovered from COVID-19. A freely available public database, intended as a resource for researchers studying the immune response to SARS-CoV-2, is where the repertoires were released. The samples were drawn from the first 160 participants of the ongoing ImmuneRACE study and from under 1,500 subjects provided by 6 global collaborators. A de-identified subject ID, COVID-19 status, age in years and sex were almost always included in the sample metadata. Where available, HLA class I and class II types were obtained from metadata supplied by the sample provider rather than from assay-based typing.

Participants in the prospective study were enrolled through a virtual design, were aged about 18 to 100 years, and lived in under 25 United States geographic areas. To assign participants to cohorts, the prospective study relied on clinical history that participants themselves reported in a screening survey and a study questionnaire. Exposed participants had been in contact with someone with a PCR-confirmed or clinician-diagnosed COVID-19 case within 2 weeks of study entry. In the prospective study, whole blood, serum and a nasopharyngeal or oropharyngeal swab were collected from each participant by mobile phlebotomists. Prospective study participants could optionally give additional blood draws and questionnaires over an approximately 2-month period. Before DNA extraction, prospective study blood samples were shipped either frozen or at room temperature. What the work shows at the level of the full study, not this receptor alone: Clinical and demographic metadata were provided uncurated, with the amount varying by source and participant.

As for this clone: This receptor's antigen is unknown. There are no base qualities to consult, and no much larger clone falls within one base.

TCRbeta CDR3 regions were amplified from genomic DNA using the immunoSEQ Assay, a bias-controlled multiplex PCR. Per the source publication's procedure: Within the assay, amplification of reference gene primers was used to estimate how many nucleated cells each sample contained. Sequence reads were collapsed and filtered to measure the absolute abundance of every unique TCRbeta CDR3 rearrangement. For each sample, productive Simpson clonality was calculated as the square root of Simpson's diversity index across productive rearrangements. TCRdb retrieved this table from immuneACCESS and kept in-frame rearrangements only. Not all clones are present; in checked studies, unresolved V genes account for under half, and no reason is known for the remainder. The DNA was the basis for D and trimming; V, J and clone size are from that table. Present in this sample are 200,000 to 250,000 clones, about 87% of which were seen just once. About 4% of the sample is held by the ten biggest clonotypes.

The germline V gene (reference sequence) specifies MNHEY as CDR1 and SMNVEV as CDR2. The CDR3, cysteine through phenylalanine, is 14 amino acids long. Only the CDR3 DNA stays, 42 bases, in frame from base 1. A distance of 7 bases separates the germline ends of V and J, which lose 2 bases and 2 bases respectively. The sequence was obtained from a woman in her 30s who had been exposed to COVID-19. This sequence uses TRBV27 and TRBJ1-5, with the D segment identity uncertain. The sequenced sample consisted of PBMCs or T cells enriched from blood (not recorded which). CDR3 loop: CASSLMGGNQPQHF. The DNA sequence is TGTGCCAGCAGTTTAATGGGCGGCAATCAGCCCCAGCATTTT.